These T cell receptor beta chains were read from a single sample in a study of T cells in localized non-small cell lung cancer. TCRdb's table, derived via immunoSEQ multiplex PCR, lists solely in-frame clones and lacks some. The sample shows 9,700 or so clones, less than 45% of them seen only once. The input for sequencing was lymph node tissue, taken before any cancer treatment. The receptor set was obtained from a woman aged 35-70 years with stage I lung adenocarcinoma. The CDR3 runs from the conserved cysteine through the conserved F or W. D genes are given only for firm matches. Clone size, where shown, is once, few, many, or a class for clones that have expanded.

v_gene	d_gene	j_gene	abundance	len	CDR3nt	CDR3aa
TRBV19	TRBD2	TRBJ2-2	once	17	TGTGCCAGTAGTCCAGCCGGGGGGACGGGTAACACCGGGGAGCTGTTTTTT	CASSPAGGTGNTGELFF
TRBV4-1	-	TRBJ2-3	-	15	TGCGCCAGCAGCCAAGACGGAGACGCCGCAGATACGCAGTATTTT	CASSQDGDAADTQYF
TRBV29-1	-	TRBJ1-1	few	13	TGCAGCGTTGAATCTGGAGGGGACACTGAAGCTTTCTTT	CSVESGGDTEAFF
TRBV30	TRBD2	TRBJ2-1	-	15	TGTGCCTGGAGGCGACTAGCGGGGGAGCGCAATGAGCAGTTCTTC	CAWRRLAGERNEQFF
TRBV14	-	TRBJ1-1	-	17	TGTGCCAGCAGCCAAGGAGGGGGGAGACGGGAGAACACTGAAGCTTTCTTT	CASSQGGGRRENTEAFF
TRBV29-1	TRBD2	TRBJ2-3	-	14	TGCAGCGTCCATACTAGCGGGGGGTCAGATACACAGTATTTT	CSVHTSGGSDTQYF
TRBV6-8	-	TRBJ1-4	-	14	TGTGCCAGCCGACGGGAACCCGCGAATGAAAAACTGTTTTTT	CASRREPANEKLFF
TRBV29-1	-	TRBJ1-2	-	12	TGCAGCGTTGAAGTGGACTCTTATGGCTACACCTTC	CSVEVDSYGYTF
TRBV14	TRBD2	TRBJ2-1	-	14	TGTGCCAGCAGCCAAGATCGGCGGGGGAATGAGCAGTTCTTC	CASSQDRRGNEQFF
TRBV6-8	TRBD1	TRBJ1-2	-	20	TGTGCCAGCAGTTACTCGATCGATCGGACAGGGGTTACAGCTAACTATGGCTACACCTTC	CASSYSIDRTGVTANYGYTF
TRBV1	-	TRBJ2-7	few	15	TGCGCCAGCAGCCAAGAACAAGCGGGCTCCTACGAGCAGTACTTC	CASSQEQAGSYEQYF
TRBV19	-	TRBJ1-2	-	13	TGTGCCAGTAGTATTGCTTTATCCATCAACTACACCTTC	CASSIALSINYTF
TRBV29-1	TRBD1	TRBJ1-1	-	12	TGCAGCGCAGGACAGGTTAACACTGAAGCTTTCTTT	CSAGQVNTEAFF
TRBV7-1	TRBD1	TRBJ1-6	-	15	TGTGCCAGCAGCCAACAGGGGGTGGTGAATTCACCCCTCCACTTT	CASSQQGVVNSPLHF
TRBV19	-	TRBJ2-1	-	13	TGTGCCAGTAGTATTTCAGGGTGGGAGGAGCAGTTCTTC	CASSISGWEEQFF